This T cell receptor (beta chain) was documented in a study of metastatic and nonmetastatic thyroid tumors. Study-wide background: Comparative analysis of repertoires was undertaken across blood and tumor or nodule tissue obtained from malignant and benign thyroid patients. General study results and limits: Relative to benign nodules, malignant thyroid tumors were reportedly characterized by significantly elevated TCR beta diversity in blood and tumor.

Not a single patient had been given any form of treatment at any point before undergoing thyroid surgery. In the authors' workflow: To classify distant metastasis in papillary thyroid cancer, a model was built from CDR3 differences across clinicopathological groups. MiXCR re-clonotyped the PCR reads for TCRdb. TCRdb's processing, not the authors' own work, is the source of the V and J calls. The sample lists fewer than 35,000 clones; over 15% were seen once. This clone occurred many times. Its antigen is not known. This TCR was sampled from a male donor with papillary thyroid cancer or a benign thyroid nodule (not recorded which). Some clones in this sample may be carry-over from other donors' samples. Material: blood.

The CDR3 here is CASSRRSGAKNIQYF. The DNA for the CDR3 is TGTGCCAGCAGTCGGAGGTCGGGGGCCAAAAACATTCAGTACTTC. The V gene is TRBV28, the J gene TRBJ2-4; perhaps TRBD2 as D (5 bases). The CDR3 runs to 15 residues. Trimming removed 5 bases from V and 1 base from J, with 12 bases in between. CDR1 MDHEN and CDR2 SYDVKM come from the germline V gene.